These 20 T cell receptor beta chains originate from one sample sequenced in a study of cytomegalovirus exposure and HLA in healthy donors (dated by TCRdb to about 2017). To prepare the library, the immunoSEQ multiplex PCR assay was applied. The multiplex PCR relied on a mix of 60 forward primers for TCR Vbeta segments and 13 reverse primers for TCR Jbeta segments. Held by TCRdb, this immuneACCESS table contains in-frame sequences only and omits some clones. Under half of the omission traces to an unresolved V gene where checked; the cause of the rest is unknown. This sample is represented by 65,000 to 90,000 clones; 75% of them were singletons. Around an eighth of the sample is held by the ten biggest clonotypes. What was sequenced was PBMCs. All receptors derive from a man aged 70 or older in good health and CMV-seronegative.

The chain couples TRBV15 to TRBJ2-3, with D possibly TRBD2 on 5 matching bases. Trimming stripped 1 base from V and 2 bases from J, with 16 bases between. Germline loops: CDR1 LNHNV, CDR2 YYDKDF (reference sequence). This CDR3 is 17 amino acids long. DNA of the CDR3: TGTGCCACCAGCAGAGGAGGACTGGAAACCTACACAGATACGCAGTATTTT. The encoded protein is CATSRGGLETYTDTQYF.

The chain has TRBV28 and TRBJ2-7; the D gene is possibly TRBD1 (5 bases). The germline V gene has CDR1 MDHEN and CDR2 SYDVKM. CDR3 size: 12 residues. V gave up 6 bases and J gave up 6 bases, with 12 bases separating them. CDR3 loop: CASSFPQGEQYF. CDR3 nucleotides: TGTGCCAGCAGCTTCCCCCAGGGCGAGCAGTACTTC.

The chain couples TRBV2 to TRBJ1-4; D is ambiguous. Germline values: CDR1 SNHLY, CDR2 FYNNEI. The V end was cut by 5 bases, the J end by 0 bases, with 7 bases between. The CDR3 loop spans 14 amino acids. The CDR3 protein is CASSSLATNEKLFF. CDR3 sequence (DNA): TGTGCCAGCAGTTCACTTGCAACTAATGAAAAACTGTTTTTT.

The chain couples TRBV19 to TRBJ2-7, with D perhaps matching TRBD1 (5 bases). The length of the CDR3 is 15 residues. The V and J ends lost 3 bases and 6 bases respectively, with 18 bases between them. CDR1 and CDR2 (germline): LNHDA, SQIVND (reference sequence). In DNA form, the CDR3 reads TGTGCCAGTAGTATCTGGGGCAGGGCTACTGGCGAGCAGTACTTC. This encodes CASSIWGRATGEQYF.

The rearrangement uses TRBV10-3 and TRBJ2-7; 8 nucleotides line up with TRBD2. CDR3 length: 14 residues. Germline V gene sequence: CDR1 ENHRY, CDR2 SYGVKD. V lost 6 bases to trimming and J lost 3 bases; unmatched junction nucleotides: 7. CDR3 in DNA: TGTGCCATCAGGGGTAGCGGGGTCAACTACGAGCAGTACTTC. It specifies CAIRGSGVNYEQYF.

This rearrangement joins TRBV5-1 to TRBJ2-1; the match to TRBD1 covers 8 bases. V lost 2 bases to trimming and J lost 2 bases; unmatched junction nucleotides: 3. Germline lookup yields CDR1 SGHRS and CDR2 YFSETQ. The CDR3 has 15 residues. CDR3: CASSLQGVTYNEQFF. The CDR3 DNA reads TGCGCCAGCAGCTTACAGGGGGTAACCTACAATGAGCAGTTCTTC. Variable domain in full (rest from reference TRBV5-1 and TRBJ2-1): KAGVTQTPRYLIKTRGQQVTLSCSPISGHRSVSWYQQTPGQGLQFLFEYFSETQRNKGNFPGRFSGRQFSNSRSEMNVSTLELGDSALYLCASSLQGVTYNEQFFGPGTRLTVL.

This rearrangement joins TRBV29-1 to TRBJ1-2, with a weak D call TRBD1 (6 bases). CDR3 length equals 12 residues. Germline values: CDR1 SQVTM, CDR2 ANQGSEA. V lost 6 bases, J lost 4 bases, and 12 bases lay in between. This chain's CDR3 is CSVEQGSYGYTF. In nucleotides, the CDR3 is TGCAGCGTGGAACAGGGTAGCTATGGCTACACCTTC.

CDR3 residues: CASRPPKVGTSGNEQFF. The CDR3 region has the DNA TGTGCCAGCCGACCCCCAAAGGTCGGGACTAGCGGCAATGAGCAGTTCTTC. The chain links TRBV25-1 to TRBJ2-1; 11 nucleotides line up with TRBD2. Germline V gene sequence: CDR1 MGHDK, CDR2 SYGVNS. This CDR3 spans 17 amino acids. Trimming took 8 bases from V and 6 from J; bases not matched to a gene: 15. Drawing the rest from reference TRBV25-1 and TRBJ2-1, the complete variable domain is EADIYQTPRYLVIGTGKKITLECSQTMGHDKMYWYQQDPGMELHLIHYSYGVNSTEKGDLSSESTVSRIRTEHFPLTLESARPSHTSQYLCASRPPKVGTSGNEQFFGPGTRLTVL.

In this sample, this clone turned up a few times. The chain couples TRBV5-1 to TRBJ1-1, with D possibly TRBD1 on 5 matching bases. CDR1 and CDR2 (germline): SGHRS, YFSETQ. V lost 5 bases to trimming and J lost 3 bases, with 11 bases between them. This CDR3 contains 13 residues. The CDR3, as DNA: TGCGCCAGCAGTCCAGGGTCGGACACTGAAGCTTTCTTT. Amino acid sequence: CASSPGSDTEAFF.

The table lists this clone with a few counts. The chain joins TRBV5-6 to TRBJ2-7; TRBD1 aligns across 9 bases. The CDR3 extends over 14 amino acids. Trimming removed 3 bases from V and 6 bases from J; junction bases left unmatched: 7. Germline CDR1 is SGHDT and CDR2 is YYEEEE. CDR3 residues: CASSWVGTGSEQYF. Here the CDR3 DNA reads TGTGCCAGCAGCTGGGTAGGGACAGGGAGCGAGCAGTACTTC. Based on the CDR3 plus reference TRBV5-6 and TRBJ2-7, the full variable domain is DAGVTQSPTHLIKTRGQQVTLRCSPKSGHDTVSWYQQALGQGPQFIFQYYEEEERQRGNFPDRFSGHQFPNYSSELNVNALLLGDSALYLCASSWVGTGSEQYFGPGTRLTVT.

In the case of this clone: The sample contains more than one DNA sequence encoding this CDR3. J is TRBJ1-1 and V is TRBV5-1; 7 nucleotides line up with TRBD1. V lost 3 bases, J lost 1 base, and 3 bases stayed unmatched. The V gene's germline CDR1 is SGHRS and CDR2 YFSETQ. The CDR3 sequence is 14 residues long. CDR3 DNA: TGCGCCAGCAGCTCCGACAGGGCGAACACTGAAGCTTTCTTT. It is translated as CASSSDRANTEAFF.

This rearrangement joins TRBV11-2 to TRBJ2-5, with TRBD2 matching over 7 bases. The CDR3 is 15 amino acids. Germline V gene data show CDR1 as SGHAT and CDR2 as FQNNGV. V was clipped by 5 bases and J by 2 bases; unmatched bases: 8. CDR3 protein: CASSTQKRGQETQYF. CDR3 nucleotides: TGTGCCAGCAGCACCCAGAAGCGGGGACAAGAGACCCAGTACTTC.

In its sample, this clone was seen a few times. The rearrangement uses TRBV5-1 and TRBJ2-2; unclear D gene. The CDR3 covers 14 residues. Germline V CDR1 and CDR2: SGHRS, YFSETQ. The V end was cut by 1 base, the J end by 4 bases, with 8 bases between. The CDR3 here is CASSLYPSTGELFF. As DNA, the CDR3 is TGCGCCAGCAGCTTGTACCCGAGCACCGGGGAGCTGTTTTTT. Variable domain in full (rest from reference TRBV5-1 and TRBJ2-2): KAGVTQTPRYLIKTRGQQVTLSCSPISGHRSVSWYQQTPGQGLQFLFEYFSETQRNKGNFPGRFSGRQFSNSRSEMNVSTLELGDSALYLCASSLYPSTGELFFGEGSRLTVL.

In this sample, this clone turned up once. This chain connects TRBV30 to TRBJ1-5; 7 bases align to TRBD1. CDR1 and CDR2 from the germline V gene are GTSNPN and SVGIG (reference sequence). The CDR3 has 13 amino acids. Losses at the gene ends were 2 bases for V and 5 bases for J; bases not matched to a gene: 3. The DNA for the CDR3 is TGTGCCTGGAGTTCAGGGGGGTATCAGCCCCAGCATTTT. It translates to CAWSSGGYQPQHF.

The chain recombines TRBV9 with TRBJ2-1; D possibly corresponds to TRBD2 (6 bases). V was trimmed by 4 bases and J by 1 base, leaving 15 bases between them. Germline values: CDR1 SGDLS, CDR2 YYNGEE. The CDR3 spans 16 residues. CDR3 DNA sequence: TGTGCCAGCAGCCCGACTATTAGCGGTTCCTACAATGAGCAGTTCTTC. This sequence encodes CASSPTISGSYNEQFF.

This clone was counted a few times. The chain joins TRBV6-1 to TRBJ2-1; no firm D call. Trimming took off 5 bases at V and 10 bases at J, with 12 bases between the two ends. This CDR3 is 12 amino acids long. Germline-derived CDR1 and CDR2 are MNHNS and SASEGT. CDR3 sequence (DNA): TGTGCCAGCAGTCCCCAGGCCAGGGAGCAGTTCTTC. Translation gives CASSPQAREQFF.

DNA for the CDR3: TGCAGCGTGAATCTAGCGCGTTCCTACAATGAGCAGTTCTTC. Its translation is CSVNLARSYNEQFF. The J gene is TRBJ2-1, the V gene TRBV29-1; a weak D match, TRBD2 (6 bases). Germline CDR1 and CDR2: SQVTM and ANQGSEA. The CDR3 spans 14 residues. V gave up 6 bases and J gave up 1 base, with 13 bases separating them.

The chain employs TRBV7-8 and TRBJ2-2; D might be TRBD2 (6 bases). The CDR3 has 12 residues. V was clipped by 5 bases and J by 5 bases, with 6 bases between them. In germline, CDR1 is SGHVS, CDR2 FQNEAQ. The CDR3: CASSRETGELFF. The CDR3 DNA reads TGTGCCAGCAGCCGGGAGACCGGGGAGCTGTTTTTT.

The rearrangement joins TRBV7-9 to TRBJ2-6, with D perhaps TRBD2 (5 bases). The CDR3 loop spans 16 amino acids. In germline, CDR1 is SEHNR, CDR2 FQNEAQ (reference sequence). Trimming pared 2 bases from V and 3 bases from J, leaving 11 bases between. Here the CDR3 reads CASSLNMRVGANVLTF. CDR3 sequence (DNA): TGTGCCAGCAGCTTAAACATGAGGGTTGGGGCCAACGTCCTGACTTTC.

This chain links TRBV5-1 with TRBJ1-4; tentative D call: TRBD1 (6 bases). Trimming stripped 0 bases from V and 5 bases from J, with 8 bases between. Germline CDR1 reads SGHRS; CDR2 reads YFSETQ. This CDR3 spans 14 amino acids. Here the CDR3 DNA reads TGCGCCAGCAGCTTGGCAGGGGCGAATGAAAAACTGTTTTTT. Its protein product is CASSLAGANEKLFF. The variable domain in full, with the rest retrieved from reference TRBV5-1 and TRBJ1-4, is KAGVTQTPRYLIKTRGQQVTLSCSPISGHRSVSWYQQTPGQGLQFLFEYFSETQRNKGNFPGRFSGRQFSNSRSEMNVSTLELGDSALYLCASSLAGANEKLFFGSGTQLSVL.